This passage covers 9 T cell receptor beta chains from one sample sequenced in a study of blood T cell repertoires in COVID-19. The repertoire was sequenced with immunoSEQ multiplex PCR; TCRdb's copy has only in-frame clones and lacks some. This sample has some 240,000 clones, with 65% to 90% found just once. Material: peripheral blood. The receptor set was obtained from a woman aged 70-85 years with COVID-19, enrolled during active disease.

CDR3 sequence reads: CASSPQTGGNYGYTF. The CDR3 DNA follows: TGTGCCAGCAGCCCGCAGACAGGGGGAAACTATGGCTACACCTTC. The gene calls are TRBV9 and TRBJ1-2, with 9 nucleotides matching TRBD1. CDR1 and CDR2 (germline): SGDLS, YYNGEE. This CDR3 contains 15 residues. V shed 4 bases, J shed 2 bases, and the junction held 6 bases outside the gene matches.

This clone has a single count. This chain links TRBV3-1 (or the pseudogene TRBV3-2) with TRBJ1-1; D gene ambiguous. V gave up 0 bases and J gave up 6 bases, with 8 bases separating them. The germline gives CDR1 LGHDT, CDR2 YNNKEL (reference sequence). The CDR3 runs 13 residues. As DNA, the CDR3 is TGTGCCAGCAGCCAAGAGAGGAGCCCTGAAGCTTTCTTT. Translation gives CASSQERSPEAFF.

The chain recombines TRBV7-6 with TRBJ2-7; no clear D gene. V was shortened by 5 bases and J by 0 bases, with 17 bases between the two germline ends. The CDR3 runs 16 residues. Germline V gives CDR1 SGHVS, CDR2 FNYEAQ. CDR3 loop: CASSGRVLSGSYEQYF. The CDR3 nucleotides read TGTGCCAGCAGCGGTCGCGTGCTTTCCGGCTCCTACGAGCAGTACTTC.

A remark on this clone: A junction end diverges from the germline sequence, so it may reflect a read error. J is TRBJ1-1 and V is TRBV11-3; maybe TRBD1 (5 bases). CDR3 length: 17 residues. CDR1 is SGHNT and CDR2 is YENEEA in the germline V gene. CDR3 loop: CVSSLKILGHPNTEAFF. The CDR3 nucleotides read TGTGTCAGCAGCTTAAAGATTTTAGGACACCCGAACACTGAAGCTTTCTTT.

This clone was seen more than once but under ten times. The chain is built from TRBV5-1 and TRBJ1-3, with TRBD1 matching 7 bases. Germline loops: CDR1 SGHRS, CDR2 YFSETQ. The CDR3 spans 15 residues. V lost 0 bases to trimming and J lost 0 bases; unmatched junction nucleotides: 0. This chain's CDR3 is CASSLGDSSGNTIYF. CDR3 coding DNA: TGCGCCAGCAGCTTGGGGGACAGCTCTGGAAACACCATATATTTT. The whole variable domain, filled in from reference TRBV5-1 and TRBJ1-3, reads KAGVTQTPRYLIKTRGQQVTLSCSPISGHRSVSWYQQTPGQGLQFLFEYFSETQRNKGNFPGRFSGRQFSNSRSEMNVSTLELGDSALYLCASSLGDSSGNTIYFGEGSWLTVV.

CDR3 protein: CASSLELQETQYF. The CDR3 DNA reads TGTGCCAGCAGCCTTGAGTTACAAGAGACCCAGTACTTC. This rearrangement joins TRBV6-6 to TRBJ2-5; D is ambiguous. V was cut by 6 bases and J by 2 bases, with 10 bases left in between. Germline CDR1 is MNHNY and CDR2 is SVGAGI (reference sequence). The CDR3 covers 13 residues.

Only one count was recorded for this clone. V and J are TRBV5-1 and TRBJ2-1; 8 nucleotides line up with TRBD2. There are 14 residues in the CDR3. The germline V gene has CDR1 SGHRS and CDR2 YFSETQ. V lost 4 bases to trimming and J lost 8 bases; unmatched junction nucleotides: 8. The CDR3 sequence is CASSPSGSIYEQFF. In DNA form, the CDR3 reads TGCGCCAGCAGCCCCAGCGGGAGTATCTATGAGCAGTTCTTC.

This clone was detected once. The chain combines TRBV6-4 with TRBJ2-1, with TRBD2 identical over 12 bases. J lost 7 bases, V lost 5 bases, and 6 bases had no gene match. This CDR3 spans 15 amino acids. Germline lookup yields CDR1 MRHNA and CDR2 SNTAGT. CDR3 coding DNA: TGTGCCAGCAGTCCGACTAGCGGGAGCTTTAATGAGCAGTTCTTC. This encodes CASSPTSGSFNEQFF.

Written as DNA, the CDR3 is TGTGCCAGCAGCCCTAGCTCTGGAAACACCATATATTTT. Residues: CASSPSSGNTIYF. The gene calls are TRBV3-1 (or the pseudogene TRBV3-2) and TRBJ1-3; D ambiguous. V lost 4 bases to trimming and J lost 0 bases, with 4 bases between them. The CDR3 has 13 amino acids. Germline V gene sequence: CDR1 LGHDT, CDR2 YNNKEL (reference sequence).